The 23 T cell receptor beta chains below all came from one sample that was sequenced in a study of blood T cells in healthy people across ages. Primers used in a second PCR of roughly 7 to 12 cycles were a sample-barcoded 5' primer and a J-beta primer mix. TCRdb processed the 5' RACE reads anew with MiXCR; each CDR3 protein has one entry. Found here are hundreds of thousands of distinct CDR3 sequences, roughly 56% of them singletons; the top ten hold about 26%. Sequences were obtained from blood. The source of these receptors is a man aged 40-49 years in good health.

The sample holds a few counts of this clonotype. The J gene is TRBJ1-6, the V gene TRBV6-4; unclear D gene. The CDR3 sequence is 13 residues long. The V end was cut by 3 bases, the J end by 9 bases, with 9 bases between. CDR1 MRHNA and CDR2 SNTAGT come from the germline V gene. Here the CDR3 DNA reads TGTGCCAGCAGTGAGGCGGTTGGTTCACCCCTCCACTTT. It encodes CASSEAVGSPLHF.

The chain is built from TRBV20-1 and TRBJ2-1, with 15 bases that match TRBD2. Germline trimming cut 5 bases from V and 5 bases from J; bases unmatched to any gene: 10. CDR1 is DFQATT, CDR2 SNEGSKA, per germline (reference sequence). This CDR3 has 17 residues. The CDR3 sequence: CSAEPWTSGGDNNEQFF. The CDR3 nucleotides read TGCAGTGCTGAGCCCTGGACTAGCGGGGGGGATAACAATGAGCAGTTCTTC.

V and J are TRBV20-1 and TRBJ1-5, with 8 bases lining up with TRBD1. Trimming removed 4 bases from V and 1 base from J; junction bases left unmatched: 12. Germline V gene data show CDR1 as DFQATT and CDR2 as SNEGSKA (reference sequence). The CDR3 sequence is 17 residues long. The CDR3 nucleotides read TGCAGTGCTACTCGCGGGACAGGCCTAATGAGCAATCAGCCCCAGCATTTT. Amino acid sequence: CSATRGTGLMSNQPQHF.

In its sample, this clonotype was seen a few times. The chain links TRBV4-2 to TRBJ1-6; D might be TRBD1 (6 bases). V lost 0 bases, J lost 9 bases, and 15 bases lay in between. Germline lookup yields CDR1 LGHNA and CDR2 YNFKEQ. This CDR3 spans 16 amino acids. CDR3: CASSQDQGGASSPLHF. The CDR3 DNA reads as TGTGCCAGCAGCCAAGATCAAGGGGGGGCAAGTTCACCCCTCCACTTT.

The chain links TRBV4-2 to TRBJ2-7, with 10 bases fitting TRBD2. The J call could be wrong; TRBJ2-4 is a better fit for the DNA end. This CDR3 contains 23 residues. In germline, CDR1 is LGHNA, CDR2 YNFKEQ. CDR3 loop: CASSQDAHRTSGGGPTGRNIQYF. In DNA, the CDR3 is TGTGCCAGCAGCCAAGATGCCCACCGGACTAGCGGAGGAGGCCCTACTGGGCGAAACATTCAGTACTTC.

Only a few counts were recorded for this clonotype. The chain links TRBV28 to TRBJ2-7, with 8 positions matching TRBD1. This CDR3 contains 14 residues. Trimming at V came to 7 bases and at J to 4 bases, leaving 9 bases not matched to a gene. Looked up from germline, CDR1 is MDHEN and CDR2 is SYDVKM. The CDR3 DNA follows: TGTGCCAGCACCTCCGGGACAGGTCTGTACGAGCAGTACTTC. Translation: CASTSGTGLYEQYF.

The chain carries TRBV2 and TRBJ1-1, with D maybe TRBD1 (5 bases). V lost 0 bases, J lost 11 bases, and 10 bases lay in between. This CDR3 region has 12 residues. Germline V lookup: CDR1 SNHLY, CDR2 FYNNEI. CDR3 sequence (DNA): TGTGCCAGCAGTGAAGCAGGGGTTCGGGCTTTCTTT. The encoded protein is CASSEAGVRAFF.

The gene calls are TRBV3-1 and TRBJ2-4; no clear D. Matching the DNA end better, TRBJ2-7 makes the J call doubtful. The V gene's germline CDR1 is LGHDT and CDR2 YNNKEL (reference sequence). This CDR3 comprises 12 residues. The CDR3 sequence: CASSQVSSEQYF. CDR3 nucleotides: TGTGCCAGCAGCCAAGTCAGCTCCGAGCAGTACTTC.

This clonotype appeared a single time. The chain combines TRBV13 with TRBJ2-1, with 9 bases lining up with TRBD2. After removal of 5 bases from V and 8 bases from J, the junction contained 10 bases not matched to a gene. Germline V CDR1 and CDR2: PRHDT, FYEKMQ (reference sequence). The CDR3 sequence is 15 residues long. In DNA, the CDR3 is TGTGCCAGCAGCGAAGAGACCGGGACTAGCCATGAGCAGTTCTTC. Translating gives CASSEETGTSHEQFF.

This clonotype was detected a few times. The chain couples TRBV5-1 to TRBJ2-7; 10 positions match TRBD1. This CDR3 region has 16 residues. Trimming took 5 bases from V and 6 from J; bases not matched to a gene: 14. Germline CDR1 reads SGHRS; CDR2 reads YFSETQ. Here the CDR3 reads CASSPTVGTGEGEQYF. CDR3 sequence (DNA): TGCGCCAGCAGTCCCACCGTTGGGACAGGGGAGGGCGAGCAGTACTTC.

The CDR3: CATSRDRAEETQYF. The CDR3 DNA follows: TGTGCCACCAGCAGAGACCGGGCCGAGGAGACCCAGTACTTC. The chain uses TRBV15 and TRBJ2-5, with unresolved D. Trimming took off 0 bases at V and 5 bases at J, with 10 bases between the two ends. The CDR3 has 14 amino acids. Germline values: CDR1 LNHNV, CDR2 YYDKDF (reference sequence). The full variable domain, rest sourced from reference TRBV15 and TRBJ2-5, is DAMVIQNPRYQVTQFGKPVTLSCSQTLNHNVMYWYQQKSSQAPKLLFHYYDKDFNNEADTPDNFQSRRPNTSFCFLDIRSPGLGDTAMYLCATSRDRAEETQYFGPGTRLLVL.

This clonotype appeared many times. The V gene is TRBV29-1, the J gene TRBJ2-5, with no clear D. Germline V gene sequence: CDR1 SQVTM, CDR2 ANQGSEA. The CDR3 is made up of 12 amino acids. The V and J ends lost 4 bases and 3 bases respectively, with 9 bases between them. The CDR3 here is CSVGLAKETQYF. CDR3 nucleotide sequence: TGCAGCGTTGGGTTGGCCAAAGAGACCCAGTACTTC. The whole variable domain, filled in from reference TRBV29-1 and TRBJ2-5, reads SAVISQKPSRDICQRGTSLTIQCQVDSQVTMMFWYRQQPGQSLTLIATANQGSEATYESGFVIDKFPISRPNLTFSTLTVSNMSPEDSSIYLCSVGLAKETQYFGPGTRLLVL.

This clonotype has only a few counts. The rearrangement links TRBV29-1 to TRBJ2-1, with 7 bases fitting TRBD1. V gave up 5 bases and J gave up 0 bases; unmatched junction bases: 7. The CDR3 spans 15 residues. Germline-derived CDR1 and CDR2 are SQVTM and ANQGSEA. CDR3 amino acids: CSVWDSMSSYNEQFF. The CDR3 DNA follows: TGCAGCGTTTGGGACAGCATGAGCTCCTACAATGAGCAGTTCTTC.

The chain recombines TRBV29-1 with TRBJ1-2; TRBD1 might be the D (5 bases). The germline V gene has CDR1 SQVTM and CDR2 ANQGSEA. The V end lost 1 base, the J end lost 3 bases, and 15 bases lay between the germline ends. The CDR3 length is 15 residues. The CDR3 loop reads CSVEGGGEMDYGYTF. CDR3 in DNA: TGCAGCGTTGAAGGGGGCGGGGAGATGGACTATGGCTACACCTTC.

A few counts support this clonotype. This chain joins TRBV20-1 and TRBJ2-7; TRBD1 matches 9 bases. V lost 0 bases, J lost 0 bases, and 3 bases stayed unmatched. CDR3 length equals 15 residues. Germline CDR1 reads DFQATT; CDR2 reads SNEGSKA (reference sequence). CDR3 DNA: TGCAGTGCTAGAGATCGGGACAGGGCCTCCTACGAGCAGTACTTC. Translating it yields CSARDRDRASYEQYF.

The chain has TRBV6-2 or TRBV6-3 and TRBJ2-1, with a weak D call TRBD2 (6 bases). The CDR3 totals 15 residues. Trimming took 4 bases from V and 7 from J, leaving 17 bases between them. Germline CDR1 and CDR2: MNHEY and SVGEGT. The CDR3 reads CASSSPGPGTNEQFF. DNA of the CDR3: TGTGCCAGCAGTTCGCCGGGACCCGGGACTAATGAGCAGTTCTTC.

The chain is built from TRBV7-9 and TRBJ1-2; 9 bases are a match to TRBD1. Germline CDR1 and CDR2: SEHNR and FQNEAQ (reference sequence). J gave up 4 bases and V 2 bases, and 5 bases lay outside the gene matches. The CDR3 extends over 15 amino acids. The CDR3 sequence: CASSLIRDRAYGYTF. DNA for the CDR3: TGTGCCAGCAGCTTAATCCGGGACAGGGCCTATGGCTACACCTTC.

The chain recombines TRBV7-2 with TRBJ2-1; D uncertain. Germline V gene data show CDR1 as SGHTA and CDR2 as FQGNSA. The CDR3 loop spans 14 amino acids. Trimming removed 2 bases from V and 6 bases from J, with 11 bases in between. CDR3 in DNA: TGTGCCAGCAGCTTATTGGGTCTTTTCAATGAGCAGTTCTTC. Protein product: CASSLLGLFNEQFF.

This clonotype was picked up a small number of times. The chain couples TRBV20-1 to TRBJ2-3, with D possibly being TRBD1 (6 bases). This CDR3 spans 16 amino acids. The V gene's germline CDR1 is DFQATT and CDR2 SNEGSKA (reference sequence). V was shortened by 5 bases and J by 0 bases, with 18 bases between the two germline ends. CDR3 residues: CSASGPTGISTDTQYF. The CDR3 region has the DNA TGCAGTGCTTCCGGTCCGACAGGAATTAGCACAGATACGCAGTATTTT.

This clonotype is a singleton in its sample. The chain links TRBV27 to TRBJ1-2, with 12 bases lining up with TRBD1. V was pared by 6 bases and J by 5 bases, with 10 bases of the junction left unmatched. CDR1 MNHEY and CDR2 SMNVEV come from the germline V gene (reference sequence). There are 16 residues in the CDR3. The CDR3 bases are TGTGCCAGCAGAATTACCGGGACAGGGGGCAAGTATGGCTACACCTTC. The encoded protein is CASRITGTGGKYGYTF.

This clonotype has only one observation. The chain combines TRBV6-5 with TRBJ1-5; D gene uncertain. Trimming shortened V by 2 bases and J by 4 bases, and 6 bases separated the two germline ends. In germline, CDR1 is MNHEY, CDR2 SVGAGI. CDR3 length: 13 residues. The CDR3 nucleotides are TGTGCCAGCAGTTACACAAAAAATCAGCCCCAGCATTTT. It codes for CASSYTKNQPQHF.

This chain joins TRBV20-1 and TRBJ1-5, with D unclear. This CDR3 is built from 13 residues. Germline CDR1 reads DFQATT; CDR2 reads SNEGSKA (reference sequence). V dropped 3 bases and J dropped 2 bases, with 8 bases sitting between them. The CDR3 spells CSASFRGNQPQHF. In nucleotides, the CDR3 is TGCAGTGCTAGTTTTCGGGGCAATCAGCCCCAGCATTTT.

Details on this clonotype: A much bigger clone sits one base away, suggesting this may be a read error. The chain has TRBV30 and TRBJ1-2; D gene ambiguous. The CDR3 is made up of 12 amino acids. The germline gives CDR1 GTSNPN, CDR2 SVGIG (reference sequence). The V and J ends lost 8 bases and 8 bases respectively, with 18 bases between them. DNA for the CDR3: TGTGCCGGGAACTTGGCTACAGCCGGCTACACCTTC. Amino acid sequence: CAGNLATAGYTF.